The clone carrying this TCR beta chain was detected many times. What it binds is not known. This sample is part of a study of CD8 T cells in ankylosing spondylitis. The study's findings and limits: Significant enrichment of disease-linked clones was reportedly seen in matched ankylosing spondylitis synovial fluid. A motif of 7 to 9 highly homologous TCR beta variants was seen as apparently characteristic of ankylosing spondylitis blood.

V was cut by 1 base and J by 1 base, with 11 bases left in between. The germline gives CDR1 SGHDT, CDR2 YYEEEE. The CDR3 totals 15 residues. TCRdb re-derived calls from the 5' RACE reads in MiXCR, one entry per CDR3 protein. The data contain some 140,000 distinct CDR3 sequences, about 6.7% of them singletons. The sequence was obtained from a female donor with ankylosing spondylitis or in good health (not recorded which). The V call is TRBV5-6, the J call TRBJ1-1, with TRBD1 as a possible D gene (6 bases). Sequenced sample: blood, either unsorted or a sorted T cell fraction (not recorded which). The CDR3 sequence: CASSLLGARNTEAFF. CDR3 DNA: TGTGCCAGCAGCTTGTTGGGGGCCAGGAACACTGAAGCTTTCTTT.